This T cell receptor (beta chain) came from a study of T cells after yellow fever vaccination. Study summary: SMART-Seq v4 Ultra Low Input prepared libraries from low-cell fractions.

General study points: One caveat is that FACS-sorted repertoires could contain abundant clonotypes contaminating from the bulk population.

TCRdb reprocessed the 5' RACE reads via MiXCR and lists one record per CDR3 protein. The repertoire includes hundreds of thousands of distinct CDR3 sequences, about 13% of them detected once, and about 14% sits in the top ten. As to this clonotype: The antigen is undetermined.

Germline CDR1 reads DFQATT; CDR2 reads SNEGSKA (reference sequence). The junction had 5 bases not matched to a gene; V was cut back by 6 bases and J by 0 bases. The CDR3 has 14 amino acids. This chain joins TRBV20-1 and TRBJ2-7, with TRBD2 identical over 10 bases. Sequencing was performed on PBMCs, taken on the day of the yellow fever booster vaccination. This TCR came from a young man who received the YFV17D yellow fever vaccine. CDR3 in amino acids: CSARSGRLSYEQYF. The CDR3 region has the DNA TGCAGTGCCCGTAGCGGGAGGCTCTCCTACGAGCAGTACTTC.